A selection of T cell receptor beta chains follows, all from one sample in a study of blood T cell repertoires in COVID-19. TCRdb's table, derived via immunoSEQ multiplex PCR, lists solely in-frame clones and lacks some. This table holds about 58,000 clones, less than 90% found once. Sequencing input: peripheral blood. The source is a woman aged 70 to 79 with active COVID-19. The CDR3 runs from the conserved cysteine through the conserved F or W. The order of the fields is J gene, clone size, V gene, D gene, CDR3 DNA, CDR3 protein. A D gene is named only where the DNA matches it firmly. Clone sizes are given selectively: once, few, many, or a class where the clone is expanded.

TRBJ2-4 | - | TRBV25-1 | TRBD2 | TGTGCCAGCATAGGACTAGCCAATTCCATTCAGTACTTC | CASIGLANSIQYF
TRBJ2-1 | once | TRBV19 | TRBD2 | TGTGCCAGTAGTCGTGGTAGCGGGAGCTACAATGAGCAGTTCTTC | CASSRGSGSYNEQFF
TRBJ2-4 | - | TRBV5-1 | TRBD1 | TGCGCCAGCAGCCCTACACGACAGGGGGGCGGCATTCAGTACTTC | CASSPTRQGGGIQYF
TRBJ1-5 | once | TRBV18 | - | TGTGCCAGCTCACCAGGCCAGGACAATCAGCCCCAGCATTTT | CASSPGQDNQPQHF
TRBJ2-2 | - | TRBV10-3 | TRBD2 | TGTGCCATCAGTGGGACTAGCGGGAGGTGGATTGGTAGAGCCGGGGAGCTGTTTTTT | CAISGTSGRWIGRAGELFF
TRBJ2-2 | - | TRBV28 | TRBD1 | TGTGCCAGCAGTTTGTCCGGGACAGGGGGCTCCATGAACACCGGGGAGCTGTTTTTT | CASSLSGTGGSMNTGELFF
TRBJ2-7 | - | TRBV5-4 | TRBD2 | TGTGCCAGCAGCTTGGGGACTAGCGGCATGGTCTACGAGCAGTACTTC | CASSLGTSGMVYEQYF
TRBJ2-1 | once | TRBV10-3 | TRBD2 | TGTGCCATCCGGCCTAGCGGGAGTGGATTCGACAATGAGCAGTTCTTC | CAIRPSGSGFDNEQFF
TRBJ1-2 | once | TRBV6-1 | TRBD1 | TGTGCCAGCAGTGACATAGGACAGGGTCCTCGGGGCTATGGCTACACCTTC | CASSDIGQGPRGYGYTF
TRBJ2-2 | once | TRBV28 | - | TGTGCCAGCAGTTTACCCATGAGCGGTTCCACCGGGGAGCTGTTTTTT | CASSLPMSGSTGELFF
TRBJ2-5 | - | TRBV19 | - | TGTGCCAGTAGTATGAGAGGGTCCCAGGAGACCCAGTACTTC | CASSMRGSQETQYF
TRBJ2-1 | once | TRBV19 | - | TGTGCCAGTAGTATCTACGAAGAGGGCAATGAGCAGTTCTTC | CASSIYEEGNEQFF
TRBJ2-7 | - | TRBV7-9 | - | TGTGCCAGCAGCCTGGTAGGCGGGCCCTACGAGCAGTACTTC | CASSLVGGPYEQYF
TRBJ1-4 | - | TRBV28 | - | TGTGCCAGCAGTCCGCCGGGGATAATGACTAATGAAAAACTGTTTTTT | CASSPPGIMTNEKLFF
TRBJ2-5 | - | TRBV12-3/TRBV12-4 | - | TGTGCCAGCAGTGAGCGGATCCAAGAGACCCAGTACTTC | CASSERIQETQYF
TRBJ1-1 | - | TRBV6-6 | - | TGTGCCAGCATGGTGGAGGGGAACACTGAAGCTTTCTTT | CASMVEGNTEAFF
TRBJ1-4 | - | TRBV11-2 | TRBD1 | TGTGCCAGCAGCTCAGGGGGCTCCGAAAAACTGTTTTTT | CASSSGGSEKLFF
TRBJ1-5 | - | TRBV30 | - | TGTGCCTGGAGTGTAGTAGAGGGCTATCAGCCCCAGCATTTT | CAWSVVEGYQPQHF
TRBJ1-1 | - | TRBV10-3 | - | TGTGCCATCAGCCCCGTAGCGGTGGTCACTGAAGCTTTCTTT | CAISPVAVVTEAFF
TRBJ1-5 | few | TRBV19 | - | TGTGCCAGTACCCGGGGGGCTTGGGGTCAGCCCCAGCATTTT | CASTRGAWGQPQHF
TRBJ2-3 | - | TRBV7-3 | TRBD2 | TGTGCCAGCAGCCCGCTTGGAGGGACTAGTAGCACAGATACGCAGTATTTT | CASSPLGGTSSTDTQYF
TRBJ1-2 | - | TRBV11-1 | - | TGTGCCAGCAGCTCGACGGGGGGACTGTCTAGGGGTGGCTACACCTTC | CASSSTGGLSRGGYTF
TRBJ2-7 | - | TRBV4-2 | - | TGTGCCAGCAGCCAAGAGAACAGAGATTACGAGCAGTACTTC | CASSQENRDYEQYF
TRBJ1-1 | once | TRBV19 | - | TGTGCCAGTAGTGTTGGGGCCAACACTGAAGCTTTCTTT | CASSVGANTEAFF
TRBJ2-1 | once | TRBV2 | TRBD2 | TGTGCCAGCAGTGAGTGGGCTAGCGGGACAAATGAGCAGTTCTTC | CASSEWASGTNEQFF
TRBJ1-5 | - | TRBV4-1 | - | TGCGCCAGCAGCCACAGGGGTTGGGGCAATCAGCCCCAGCATTTT | CASSHRGWGNQPQHF
TRBJ1-5 | - | TRBV28 | - | TGTGCCAGCAGCCCCACAGGGCACCATAGCAATCAGCCCCAGCATTTT | CASSPTGHHSNQPQHF
TRBJ2-5 | few | TRBV6-5 | - | TGTGCCAGCAGCGGAGGACTGTCCCAAGAGACCCAGTACTTC | CASSGGLSQETQYF
TRBJ2-1 | medium-sized | TRBV10-1 | TRBD2 | TGCGCCAGCAGTGTCCTAGCGGGAGGCGGAGATGAGCAGTTCTTC | CASSVLAGGGDEQFF